Below, one T cell receptor (beta chain) is given with its context. CDR1 and CDR2 (germline): SGDLS, YYNGEE. J was trimmed by 5 bases and V by 3 bases; bases with no gene match: 7. CDR3 size: 15 residues. The sample comes from a study of blood T cell repertoires in COVID-19. Study details: In each case, the material was cDNA or gDNA derived from T cells, B-cell-depleted T cells, or PBMCs.

As handled by the study authors: The assay estimated nucleated cells by amplifying reference gene primers. The table came from immunoSEQ multiplex PCR; TCRdb's copy has only in-frame clones and leaves some out. V and J calls and clone size are as listed in that table; D and trimming were resolved from the DNA. This sample has 150,000 to 200,000 clones, with roughly 84% found just once. Cohort assignment relied on participant-reported clinical history. Cohort 3 donors were reported recovered after two negative PCRs, clearance, or symptom resolution. This TCR was sampled from a man in his forties who had recovered from COVID-19. Sequencing was performed on PBMCs or T cells enriched from blood (not recorded which). The J gene is TRBJ2-7, the V gene TRBV9, with 11 bases lining up with TRBD2. The CDR3 DNA follows: TGTGCCAGCAGCGCATCCGGGACTAGCGGTAACGAGCAGTACTTC. This encodes CASSASGTSGNEQYF.